This T cell receptor (beta chain) was captured by sequencing in a study of T cell clonotyping in hematopoietic cell transplantation. Some clones are missing from TCRdb's copy, which holds only in-frame ones; the method was immunoSEQ multiplex PCR. The table records about 36,000 clones, approximately 89% of them present only once. The germline gives CDR1 MNHNY, CDR2 SVGAGI (reference sequence). Trimming removed 10 bases from V and 7 bases from J, with 17 bases in between. This CDR3 is built from 12 residues. Sequencing was performed on peripheral blood mononuclear cells. V usage is TRBV6-6 and J usage is TRBJ2-7, with D unresolved. The clonotype comes from a woman in her forties in good health. Some clones in this sample may be carry-over from other donors' samples. The CDR3 DNA sequence: TGTGCCATCAGCGAGGTTTGGGGAGAGCAGTACTTC. As protein: CAISEVWGEQYF.